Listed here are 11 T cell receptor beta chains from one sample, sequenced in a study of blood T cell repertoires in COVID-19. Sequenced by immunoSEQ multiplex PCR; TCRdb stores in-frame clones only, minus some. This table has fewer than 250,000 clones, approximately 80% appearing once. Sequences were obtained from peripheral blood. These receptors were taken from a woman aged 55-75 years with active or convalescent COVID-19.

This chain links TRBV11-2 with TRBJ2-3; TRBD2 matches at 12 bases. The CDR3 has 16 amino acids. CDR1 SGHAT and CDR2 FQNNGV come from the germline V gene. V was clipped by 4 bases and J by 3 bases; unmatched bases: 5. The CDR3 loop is CASSSRLAGVTDTQYF. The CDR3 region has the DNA TGTGCCAGCAGCTCTCGACTAGCGGGAGTTACAGATACGCAGTATTTT.

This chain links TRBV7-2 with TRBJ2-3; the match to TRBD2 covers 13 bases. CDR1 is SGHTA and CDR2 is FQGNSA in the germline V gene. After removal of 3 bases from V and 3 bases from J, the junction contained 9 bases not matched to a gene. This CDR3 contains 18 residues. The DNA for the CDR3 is TGTGCCAGCAGCTTGGGAGCGGGACTAGCGGGACCAACAGATACGCAGTATTTT. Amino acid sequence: CASSLGAGLAGPTDTQYF.

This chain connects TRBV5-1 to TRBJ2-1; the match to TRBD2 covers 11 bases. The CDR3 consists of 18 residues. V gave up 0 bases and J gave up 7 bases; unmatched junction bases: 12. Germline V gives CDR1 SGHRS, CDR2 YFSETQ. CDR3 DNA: TGCGCCAGCAGCTTGGGACGCCTAGCGGGGGGTTTTGGAAATGAGCAGTTCTTC. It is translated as CASSLGRLAGGFGNEQFF.

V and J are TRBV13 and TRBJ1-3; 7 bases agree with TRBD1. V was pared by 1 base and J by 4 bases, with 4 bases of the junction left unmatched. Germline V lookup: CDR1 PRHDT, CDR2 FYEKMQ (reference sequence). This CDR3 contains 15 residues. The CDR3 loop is CASSLVNRGGNTIYF. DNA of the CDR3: TGTGCCAGCAGCTTAGTTAACAGGGGAGGAAACACCATATATTTT. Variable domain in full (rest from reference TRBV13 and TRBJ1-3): AAGVIQSPRHLIKEKRETATLKCYPIPRHDTVYWYQQGPGQDPQFLISFYEKMQSDKGSIPDRFSAQQFSDYHSELNMSSLELGDSALYFCASSLVNRGGNTIYFGEGSWLTVV.

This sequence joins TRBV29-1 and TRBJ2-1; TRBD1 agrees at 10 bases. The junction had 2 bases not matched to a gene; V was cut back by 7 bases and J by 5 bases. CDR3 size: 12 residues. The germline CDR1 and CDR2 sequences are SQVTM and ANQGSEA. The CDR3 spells CSAGTGDNEQFF. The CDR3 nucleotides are TGCAGCGCCGGGACAGGGGACAATGAGCAGTTCTTC.

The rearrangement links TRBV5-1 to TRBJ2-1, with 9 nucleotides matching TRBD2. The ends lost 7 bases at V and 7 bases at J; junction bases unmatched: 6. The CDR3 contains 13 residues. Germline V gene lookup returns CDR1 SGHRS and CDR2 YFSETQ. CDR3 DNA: TGCGCCAGCGGTATCAGCGGGGGGAATGAGCAGTTCTTC. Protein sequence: CASGISGGNEQFF.

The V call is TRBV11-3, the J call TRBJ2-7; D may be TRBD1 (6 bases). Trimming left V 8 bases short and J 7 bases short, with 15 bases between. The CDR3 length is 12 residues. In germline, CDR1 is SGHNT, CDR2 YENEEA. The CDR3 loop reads CASGQGRGEQYF. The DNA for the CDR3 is TGTGCCAGCGGGCAGGGAAGGGGGGAGCAGTACTTC.

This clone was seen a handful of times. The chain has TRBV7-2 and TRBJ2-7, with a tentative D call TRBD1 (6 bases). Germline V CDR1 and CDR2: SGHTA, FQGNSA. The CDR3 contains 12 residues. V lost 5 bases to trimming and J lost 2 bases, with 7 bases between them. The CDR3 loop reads CASSRDTYEQYF. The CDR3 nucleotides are TGTGCCAGCAGCCGGGACACCTACGAGCAGTACTTC.

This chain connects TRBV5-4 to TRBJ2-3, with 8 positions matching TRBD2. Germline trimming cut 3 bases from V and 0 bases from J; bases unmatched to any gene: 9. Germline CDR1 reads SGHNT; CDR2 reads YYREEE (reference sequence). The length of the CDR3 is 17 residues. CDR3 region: CASSSGLAGVSTDTQYF. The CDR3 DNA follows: TGTGCCAGCAGCTCAGGACTAGCTGGTGTTAGCACAGATACGCAGTATTTT.

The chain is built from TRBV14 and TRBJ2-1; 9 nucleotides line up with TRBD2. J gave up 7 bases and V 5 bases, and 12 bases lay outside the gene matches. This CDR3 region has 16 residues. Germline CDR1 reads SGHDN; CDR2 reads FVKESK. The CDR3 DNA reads TGTGCCAGCAGCGCGTCCGGTCTAGCGGGATTTAATGAGCAGTTCTTC. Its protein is CASSASGLAGFNEQFF.

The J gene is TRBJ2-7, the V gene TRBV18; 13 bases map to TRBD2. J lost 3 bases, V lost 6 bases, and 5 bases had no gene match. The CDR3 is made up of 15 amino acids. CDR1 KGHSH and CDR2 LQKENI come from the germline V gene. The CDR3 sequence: CASSAGLAGLYEQYF. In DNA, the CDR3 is TGTGCCAGCTCCGCGGGACTAGCGGGACTCTACGAGCAGTACTTC.